This TCR beta chain originates from a study of T cell responses to AZD1222 COVID-19 vaccine. The study's findings and limits: The study sampled repertoires only after the peak T cell response. Spike-specific TCR breadth rose after two AZD1222 doses, and depth rose as well.

V lost 5 bases and J lost 7; bases outside the gene matches: 5. This CDR3 has 13 residues. Concerning this clone itself: Antigen specificity is unknown.

The table came from immunoSEQ multiplex PCR; TCRdb's copy has only in-frame clones and leaves some out. There are about 150,000 clones in the sample; roughly 92% occur only once, and over 1.5% lies in the top ten. The chain is built from TRBV12-3 or TRBV12-4 and TRBJ1-1; TRBD1 matches 9 bases. The input for sequencing was peripheral blood, taken on day 0 of AZD1222 vaccination. The receptor comes from an adult in good health. This chain's CDR3 is CASSLQGAGEAFF. CDR3 DNA sequence: TGTGCCAGCAGTCTACAGGGGGCGGGTGAAGCTTTCTTT.